Given below is one T cell receptor (beta chain) in context. This clonotype has ten or more counts. What antigen it recognizes has not been identified. One base away there is no much larger clone; base qualities are not given. Graves' hyperthyroidism was defined as stable when no progression to ophthalmopathy occurred over 18 months of follow-up. Hyperthyroidism patients were aged 18 to 65 years and newly diagnosed, with disease duration of less than 2 months. The study excluded patients with uncontrolled infections, other autoimmune diseases, pregnancy or lactation. Clinical symptoms, serum thyroxine and TRAb, thyroid ultrasound, and orbital computed tomography formed the basis for the diagnoses. PBMCs were isolated from about 10 ml of fresh peripheral blood by Ficoll-Paque density gradient centrifugation. Trizol reagent was used to extract total RNA, and RNA quality was then checked on an Agilent 2100 Bioanalyzer.

At the junction V is shortened by 1 base and J by 3 bases, with 11 bases in between. CDR3 length: 15 amino acids, cysteine to phenylalanine. Here the CDR3 DNA is all that survives: 45 bases in frame from base 1. From the germline V gene, CDR1 is SGHAT and CDR2 is FQNNGV. The data are from a study of T cells in Graves' hyperthyroidism and ophthalmopathy (dated by TCRdb to between 2019 and 2020). Study-level background: Peripheral blood was sampled at the time of initial diagnosis, prior to any treatment. To identify TCR V-J signatures that set the groups apart, the researchers used a discovery cohort of 95 to 100 patients, made up of approximately 43 with Graves' ophthalmopathy and 55 to 65 with stable Graves' hyperthyroidism. An independent validation cohort of under 20 hyperthyroidism patients and about 16 patients who later progressed to ophthalmopathy tested prospective prediction of ophthalmopathy. The roughly 100 discovery patients were divided at random into training and test sets in a 7:3 ratio. In roughly six Graves' hyperthyroidism patients, the study also compared T-cell repertoires from thyroid tissue with T-cell repertoires from blood. Once sampling was done, hyperthyroidism patients were given methimazole at a starting dose of 30 mg daily, whereas ophthalmopathy patients were given high-dose intravenous methylprednisolone. According to the paper, TCR Vbeta CDR3 sequencing was carried out on about 140 peripheral blood samples, which came from over 40 ophthalmopathy, approximately 78 hyperthyroidism and roughly 17 progressor patients. Study-wide conclusions, independent of this receptor: Sample size was not statistically predetermined, and blinding of investigators to group allocation was not performed. During validation, the model predicted progression to ophthalmopathy a median of roughly 7.1 months ahead of onset, with around 65% sensitivity and less than 85% specificity. A model built on a 13 V-J signature distinguished ophthalmopathy from stable hyperthyroidism, reaching about 88% sensitivity and about 81% specificity in cross-validation and 80%/75% in testing. Most expanded thyroid clonotypes (frequency above 0.001) were also found in blood, which suggests that blood repertoires may mirror thyroid immune responses.

The TCR beta CDR3 regions were amplified from the RNA transcripts. The TCR CDR3 was subjected to a first round of RT-PCR using the HTBI primer set and the Qiagen OneStep RT-PCR kit. A second multiplex PCR round built the libraries, followed by size selection and purification. Libraries were sequenced paired-end with 100 bp reads on an Illumina HiSeq2000. The study's own analysis went as follows. Raw data were processed with SOAPnuke, discarding reads with adapters, uncalled bases, mean Phred below 15, or no exact constant-primer or identifier match. COPE v1.2.5 was used to merge the high-quality paired reads, and each unique nucleotide sequence was defined as a clonotype. Clonotypes were aligned to IMGT TRBV, TRBD and TRBJ reference segments using MiTCR v1.1. The analysis was restricted to V-J combinations with a frequency above 0.0001, which together covered around 99% of the repertoires. A TCS score was defined as the ratio between F50 (clonal expansion) and ExV (chaos), using BLOSUM62-based TCRdist between CDR3 peptides within each V-J. Welch's t-statistics and random forest reduced several hundred V-J features to 10 to 15, which were used in a naive Bayes classifier (R e1071). TCRdb reworked the public reads: Q25 trimming with fastp, MiXCR clone assembly, productive beta chains retained. Rows with a matching CDR3 protein are joined into one entry that keeps the most common DNA and genes. TCRdb's processing, not the authors', yielded these V and J calls. The sample includes more than 500,000 distinct CDR3 sequences, with 16% observed a single time. The top ten clonotypes cover 3.5% to 4% of the sample.

The TCR comes from a woman aged 25 to 45 with Graves' hyperthyroidism. The rearrangement joined TRBV11-2 to TRBJ2-3, and the D gene may be TRBD2, 6 bases matching. Sample: blood. CDR3 protein: CASSLAGAYTDTQYF. The base sequence is TGTGCCAGCAGCTTAGCGGGAGCGTATACAGATACGCAGTATTTT.